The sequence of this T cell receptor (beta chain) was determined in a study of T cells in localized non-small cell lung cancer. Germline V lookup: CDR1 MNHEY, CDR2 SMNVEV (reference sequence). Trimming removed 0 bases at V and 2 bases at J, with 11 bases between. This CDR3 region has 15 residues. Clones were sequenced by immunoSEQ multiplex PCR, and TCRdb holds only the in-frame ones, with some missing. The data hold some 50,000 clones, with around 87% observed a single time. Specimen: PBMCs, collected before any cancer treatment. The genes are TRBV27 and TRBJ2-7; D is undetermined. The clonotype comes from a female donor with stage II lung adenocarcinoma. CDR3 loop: CASSLSTTRPYEQYF. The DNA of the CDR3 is TGTGCCAGCAGTTTATCGACCACCCGACCCTACGAGCAGTACTTC.